These 19 T cell receptor beta chains originate from one sample sequenced in a study of blood T cell repertoires in COVID-19. Using immunoSEQ multiplex PCR, the repertoire was profiled, and TCRdb retains in-frame clones only, with some absent. The table has about 24,000 clones, about 81% seen once. Sequencing was done on a sample of peripheral blood. The receptor set was obtained from a woman in her seventies with COVID-19, enrolled during active disease.

This clone was detected only a few times. The rearrangement links TRBV10-1 to TRBJ1-5; D not certain. CDR3 length: 15 residues. Trimming cost V 5 bases and J 3 bases, with 14 bases left between them. Looked up from germline, CDR1 is WNHNN and CDR2 is SYGVQD (reference sequence). DNA for the CDR3: TGCGCCAGCAGTACCGGACTGCTAAACAATCAGCCCCAGCATTTT. This encodes CASSTGLLNNQPQHF.

The chain employs TRBV6-2 or TRBV6-3 and TRBJ2-7; D possibly corresponds to TRBD2 (5 bases). V was trimmed by 6 bases and J by 0 bases, leaving 9 bases between them. CDR1 is MNHEY, CDR2 SVGEGT, per germline. The CDR3 contains 13 residues. For the CDR3, the DNA is TGTGCCAGCAGCTTCGGACTCTCCTACGAGCAGTACGTC. This gives the protein CASSFGLSYEQYV.

The chain employs TRBV7-2 and TRBJ2-4; 7 bases map to TRBD1. CDR3 length: 15 residues. With 2 bases clipped from V and 2 bases from J, the junction kept 3 bases outside the gene matches. CDR1 SGHTA and CDR2 FQGNSA come from the germline V gene. CDR3 in DNA: TGTGCCAGCAGCTTATCGACAGGGCCCAAAAACATTCAGTACTTC. It specifies CASSLSTGPKNIQYF.

Remarks on this clone: The junction departs from the called germline gene at one end, perhaps through a read error. The chain employs TRBV7-9 and TRBJ2-1, with TRBD2 as a possible D gene (6 bases). The CDR3 runs to 12 residues. Germline loops: CDR1 SEHNR, CDR2 FQNEAQ (reference sequence). The CDR3, as DNA: TGCCTCGGTGGGGGGAACAACAATGAGCAGTTCTTC. Translation gives CLGGGNNNEQFF.

The rearrangement uses TRBV7-2 and TRBJ2-1; TRBD2 matches 10 bases. Looked up from germline, CDR1 is SGHTA and CDR2 is FQGNSA. The junction had 11 bases not matched to a gene; V was cut back by 5 bases and J by 10 bases. CDR3 length: 15 residues. This CDR3 reads CASSPGQRGGWEQFF. The CDR3 DNA sequence: TGTGCCAGCAGCCCAGGCCAGCGGGGGGGCTGGGAGCAGTTCTTC. Full variable domain (rest looked up from reference TRBV7-2 and TRBJ2-1): GAGVSQSPSNKVTEKGKDVELRCDPISGHTALYWYRQSLGQGLEFLIYFQGNSAPDKSGLPSDRFSAERTGGSVSTLTIQRTQQEDSAVYLCASSPGQRGGWEQFFGPGTRLTVL.

The chain employs TRBV5-5 and TRBJ1-5; the D is unclear. The V gene's germline CDR1 is SGHKS and CDR2 YYEKEE (reference sequence). V gave up 3 bases and J gave up 2 bases, with 9 bases separating them. The CDR3 is made up of 14 amino acids. Here the CDR3 reads CASSSAGGNQPQHF. For the CDR3, the DNA is TGTGCCAGCAGCTCCGCCGGTGGCAATCAGCCCCAGCATTTT. The complete variable domain, with remaining parts taken from reference TRBV5-5 and TRBJ1-5, reads DAGVTQSPTHLIKTRGQQVTLRCSPISGHKSVSWYQQVLGQGPQFIFQYYEKEERGRGNFPDRFSARQFPNYSSELNVNALLLGDSALYLCASSSAGGNQPQHFGDGTRLSIL.

The chain joins TRBV2 to TRBJ1-3, with 7 bases aligning to TRBD1. Germline assignment: CDR1 SNHLY and CDR2 FYNNEI. The CDR3 has 18 amino acids. V shed 6 bases, J shed 0 bases, and the junction held 14 bases outside the gene matches. CDR3 sequence (DNA): TGTGCCAGCAGAATAACTTTATGGGACAGTAGCTCTGGAAACACCATATATTTT. It yields the protein CASRITLWDSSSGNTIYF.

This clone was recorded a few times. This rearrangement joins TRBV2 to TRBJ2-7; 10 bases line up with TRBD1. J was trimmed by 2 bases and V by 5 bases; bases with no gene match: 9. CDR3 length: 16 amino acids. Germline loops: CDR1 SNHLY, CDR2 FYNNEI. The CDR3 loop is CASSPTPGQGAYEQYF. CDR3 DNA: TGTGCCAGCAGTCCGACCCCCGGACAGGGGGCCTACGAGCAGTACTTC.

The J gene is TRBJ1-1, the V gene TRBV16, with a possible D match to TRBD1 (6 bases). The V end lost 2 bases, the J end lost 0 bases, and 7 bases lay between the germline ends. Germline V gene lookup returns CDR1 KGHSY and CDR2 FQNENV. The CDR3 has 14 amino acids. The CDR3 spells CASSQNRVNTEAFF. The CDR3, as DNA: TGTGCCAGCAGCCAAAACAGGGTGAACACTGAAGCTTTCTTT.

The rearrangement uses TRBV6-6 and TRBJ1-4, with 8 bases fitting TRBD1. Germline CDR1 reads MNHNY; CDR2 reads SVGAGI (reference sequence). V lost 2 bases to trimming and J lost 7 bases; unmatched junction nucleotides: 3. CDR3 length: 14 residues. The CDR3 sequence is CASSYRQGSEKLFF. Written as DNA, the CDR3 is TGTGCCAGCAGTTACCGACAGGGGAGTGAAAAACTGTTTTTT.

The chain couples TRBV11-3 to TRBJ2-3; 10 nucleotides match TRBD2. Trimming at V came to 5 bases and at J to 0 bases, leaving 8 bases not matched to a gene. The CDR3 has 17 amino acids. The germline V gene encodes CDR1 SGHNT and CDR2 YENEEA. In nucleotides, the CDR3 is TGTGCCAGCAGCCCCCGGACTAGCGGACTAAGCACAGATACGCAGTATTTT. Translation: CASSPRTSGLSTDTQYF.

Details on this clone: One end of the junction varies from germline; a read error may be responsible. The V call is TRBV7-7, the J call TRBJ2-1, with 12 bases aligning to TRBD2. The CDR3 is 16 residues long. Germline V gene lookup returns CDR1 SSHAT and CDR2 FNYEAQ (reference sequence). The CDR3 is CASTPLAGGPYNEQFF. CDR3 DNA: TGTGCTAGCACCCCACTAGCGGGAGGTCCCTACAATGAGCAGTTCTTC.

V and J are TRBV11-3 and TRBJ2-1, with D perhaps TRBD2 (5 bases). Trimming shortened V by 5 bases and J by 0 bases, and 17 bases separated the two germline ends. The CDR3 contains 17 residues. The germline V gene has CDR1 SGHNT and CDR2 YENEEA. In nucleotides, the CDR3 is TGTGCCAGCAGCCAGTCCAAAAAAGGGAGCTCCTACAATGAGCAGTTCTTC. This codes for CASSQSKKGSSYNEQFF.

The chain links TRBV5-4 to TRBJ1-1; 12 bases line up with TRBD1. J lost 6 bases, V lost 2 bases, and 8 bases had no gene match. The CDR3 totals 16 residues. Germline CDR1 and CDR2: SGHNT and YYREEE (reference sequence). CDR3 coding DNA: TGTGCCAGCAGCTTCCCGGGACAGGGGGCGCGGGCTGAAGCTTTCTTT. Protein product: CASSFPGQGARAEAFF.

This clone was seen a few times. J is TRBJ2-2 and V is TRBV4-3; tentative D call: TRBD1 (6 bases). This CDR3 spans 14 amino acids. The germline gives CDR1 LGHNA, CDR2 YSLEER. The V gene lost 5 bases and the J gene lost 5 bases, with 12 bases spanning the gap. For the CDR3, the DNA is TGCGCCAGCAGCATAGAAAGGGGGACCGGGGAGCTGTTTTTT. Encoded protein: CASSIERGTGELFF.

V usage is TRBV18 and J usage is TRBJ1-3, with D unresolved. The germline gives CDR1 KGHSH, CDR2 LQKENI. This CDR3 region has 15 residues. Trimming took 6 bases from V and 0 from J, leaving 12 bases between them. This chain's CDR3 is CASSSDSGSGNTIYF. In DNA form, the CDR3 reads TGTGCCAGCTCTTCGGACTCGGGCTCTGGAAACACCATATATTTT.

In this sample, this clone turned up a few times. This sample also contains other DNA sequences that code for the same CDR3. This chain uses TRBV24-1 with TRBJ1-1, with 8 bases fitting TRBD1. The CDR3 extends over 14 amino acids. Germline-derived CDR1 and CDR2 are KGHDR and SFDVKD. After removal of 5 bases from V and 1 base from J, the junction contained 2 bases not matched to a gene. The CDR3 nucleotides read TGTGCCACCAGTGCCGGACAGGGGAACACTGAAGCTTTCTTT. It codes for CATSAGQGNTEAFF.

The chain joins TRBV19 to TRBJ2-1, with 7 bases lining up with TRBD1. Unmatched junction bases numbered 12, after V lost 6 bases and J lost 7 bases. CDR1 and CDR2 from the germline V gene are LNHDA and SQIVND (reference sequence). This CDR3 has 15 residues. CDR3 in amino acids: CASRGTADWGNEQFF. The DNA of the CDR3 is TGTGCCAGTAGGGGGACAGCCGACTGGGGGAATGAGCAGTTCTTC. The complete variable domain, with remaining parts taken from reference TRBV19 and TRBJ2-1, reads DGGITQSPKYLFRKEGQNVTLSCEQNLNHDAMYWYRQDPGQGLRLIYYSQIVNDFQKGDIAEGYSVSREKKESFPLTVTSAQKNPTAFYLCASRGTADWGNEQFFGPGTRLTVL.

This chain connects TRBV2 to TRBJ1-1; TRBD1 matches 7 bases. This CDR3 comprises 14 residues. Germline CDR1 reads SNHLY; CDR2 reads FYNNEI. V lost 4 bases and J lost 7; bases outside the gene matches: 9. The CDR3 region has the DNA TGTGCCAGCAGTGTTATAGTGGGGGACAGTGAAGCTTTCTTT. This codes for CASSVIVGDSEAFF.